This T cell receptor (beta chain) stems from a study of cytomegalovirus exposure and HLA in healthy donors. PCR involved 60 Vbeta and 13 Jbeta primers. Data came from immunoSEQ multiplex PCR; TCRdb stores just in-frame clones and leaves some out. The table includes about 150,000 clones, roughly 66% detected once. In regard to this clone: Its antigen is not identified.

The junction had 1 base not matched to a gene; V was cut back by 4 bases and J by 2 bases. In germline, CDR1 is KGHSH, CDR2 LQKENI. This CDR3 has 15 amino acids. Findings and caveats of the study: CMV serostatus was the sole immune exposure information available.

The source is a young woman in good health and CMV-seronegative. The chain has TRBV18 and TRBJ2-1, with 11 bases identical to TRBD1. The specimen was PBMCs. CDR3 region: CASSRGQGAYNEQFF. CDR3 in DNA: TGTGCCAGCTCACGGGGACAGGGGGCCTACAATGAGCAGTTCTTC.